The T cell receptor beta chain described here comes from a study of tumor and adjacent non-tumor tissue in lung cancer. Looking at the study overall: There were roughly 11 adenocarcinoma, a couple of squamous cell carcinoma and 1 small cell lung cancer cases.

V dropped 5 bases and J dropped 5; count of bases not matched to a gene: 14. The CDR3 covers 15 residues. Per the germline V gene, CDR1 is DFQATT and CDR2 is SNEGSKA (reference sequence). No cell sorting was done before RNA was extracted from the tissue. Donors were chemotherapy-naive, newly diagnosed lung cancer surgical patients in China, August–late 2014. A modified ARM-PCR protocol with three rounds of nested PCR amplified TCRbeta. TCRdb re-analysed the multiplex PCR reads in MiXCR, keeping a single row per CDR3 protein. Of 200,000 to 250,000 distinct CDR3 sequences listed, approximately 74% are singletons.

The genes are TRBV20-1 and TRBJ2-7; 8 nucleotides line up with TRBD2. Material for sequencing was lung tumor tissue. This receptor was identified in a man aged 55-75 years with non-small cell lung cancer. Here the CDR3 reads CSAGKSSGSLNEQYF. CDR3 DNA sequence: TGCAGTGCTGGAAAGTCCAGCGGGAGTTTGAACGAGCAGTACTTC.